This T cell receptor beta chain appears in the sequencing data of a study of T cell repertoires in cytomegalovirus infection. On the study more broadly: From public TCR beta signatures came an indication of both CMV infection and matching HLA type. Notes on the study in general: The cumulative frequency of public TCR beta families identified carriers of CMV plus the relevant HLA.

Deletions cut 10 bases from V and 4 bases from J, with 10 bases between. The CDR3 runs to 11 residues. The V gene's germline CDR1 is MDHEN and CDR2 SYDVKM. TCRdb called the reads again in MiXCR, with one record for every CDR3 protein. The sample yields some 150,000 distinct CDR3 sequences, 5.5% to 7% seen once. This clonotype was counted only a few times. No antigen is known for it. V usage is TRBV28 and J usage is TRBJ1-1; D call uncertain. The receptor's source is a human donor in good health (CMV status not recorded). Some clones in this sample may be carry-over from other donors' samples. Material for sequencing was PBMCs. CDR3 in DNA: TGTGCCATCGCATCCTCCACTGAAGCTTTCTTT. Translation gives CAIASSTEAFF.